The clone carrying this TCR beta chain occurred a few times. Its antigen remains unidentified. The sample comes from a study of identical twins. TCRdb reanalysed the 5' RACE reads using MiXCR and keeps one entry per CDR3 protein. Of under 300,000 distinct CDR3 sequences in the sample, roughly an eighth are singletons; the top ten hold 3.5% to 5%. Whole-study results and caveats: Among beta out-of-frame sequences, excess sharing between twins appeared weaker.

This CDR3 is built from 11 residues. Trimming removed 0 bases from V and 12 bases from J, with 6 bases in between. CDR1 is SGHTA, CDR2 FQGNSA, per germline. Separately, the same data were catalogued under a study of yellow fever vaccine responses in identical twins.

The clonotype originates from a woman aged 18-30 years in good health. The source material was memory (CD45RO+) T cells sorted from blood. The genes are TRBV7-2 and TRBJ2-1; D remains unclear. The CDR3 nucleotides are TGTGCCAGCAGCTTAGCCCTCGGGCAGTTCTTC. This gives the protein CASSLALGQFF.